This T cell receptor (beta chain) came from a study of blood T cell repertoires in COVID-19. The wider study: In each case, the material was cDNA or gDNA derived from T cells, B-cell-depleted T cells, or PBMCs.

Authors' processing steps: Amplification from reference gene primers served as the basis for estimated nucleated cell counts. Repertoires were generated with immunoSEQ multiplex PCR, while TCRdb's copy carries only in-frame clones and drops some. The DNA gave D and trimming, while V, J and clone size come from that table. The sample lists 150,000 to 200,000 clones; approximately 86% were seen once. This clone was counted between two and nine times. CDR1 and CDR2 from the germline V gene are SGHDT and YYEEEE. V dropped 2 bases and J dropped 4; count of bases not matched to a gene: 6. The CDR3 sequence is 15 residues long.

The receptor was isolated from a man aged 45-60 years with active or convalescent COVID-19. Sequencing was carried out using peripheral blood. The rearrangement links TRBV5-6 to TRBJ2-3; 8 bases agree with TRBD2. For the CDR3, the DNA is TGTGCCAGCAGCTTCCGAAGCGGGGGTGCAGATACGCAGTATTTT. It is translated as CASSFRSGGADTQYF.